Listed below are T cell receptor beta chains from one sample, sequenced in a study of blood T cell repertoires in COVID-19. Some clones are missing from TCRdb's copy, which holds only in-frame ones; the method was immunoSEQ multiplex PCR. The sample holds 310,000 or so clones, 65% to 85% seen once. The sequenced material came from peripheral blood. Receptors were obtained from a woman in her 50s with acute or convalescent COVID-19. Each CDR3 is given without its conserved first and last residue. Size is stated for part of the rows, as once, few or many counts, or as a class when the clone is expanded.

TRBV12-3/TRBV12-4 | . | ASSPQGATEAF
TRBV5-6 | once | ASSLTVNTEAF
TRBV5-4 | . | ASSFPLAFDVLT
TRBV7-9 | . | ASRLMSSTDTQY
TRBV27 | once | ASSLSESNQPQH
TRBV30 | . | AWSVQVDRAGNTIY
TRBV5-1 | . | ASSRDGGSEGELF
TRBV29-1 | . | SVGWGVDEQF
TRBV19 | few | ASSIGGSYGYT
TRBV30 | . | AWSPRDSEAF
TRBV27 | . | ASIGLAGGRAYTGELF
TRBV6-2/TRBV6-3 | . | ASSFNRVEETQY
TRBV10-1 | . | ASSALPDCNYGYT
TRBV5-4 | . | ASSLASGDTIY
TRBV5-1 | . | ASSLEGVTGELF
TRBV4-1 | . | ASSQVDRGREGYT
TRBV27 | once | ASSPLGYRASNQPQH
TRBV7-7 | . | ASSFSHQETQY
TRBV27 | few | ASAWQGNDEQY
TRBV2 | . | ASSLERGKLF
TRBV14 | . | ASSPETGRRPEAF
TRBV6-2/TRBV6-3 | . | ASSYSPSTRSSNQPQH
TRBV30 | . | AWSVARHPNTEAF
TRBV10-3 | . | AISGGQGDTEAF
TRBV9 | few | ASSGSRGEQF
TRBV5-1 | . | ASSTGQVPDYNEQF
TRBV6-5 | . | ASSYSIQGYEQY
TRBV5-1 | . | ASSLAPSSYNEQF
TRBV6-5 | . | ASRFDRNYGYT
TRBV4-2 | few | ASSQISLSSYNEQF
TRBV2 | few | ASSGQGGQPQH
TRBV5-1 | . | ASSLAGPGKNEQY
TRBV7-9 | . | ASSTQGAEQPQH
TRBV5-1 | . | ASRQNLFSGNTIY
TRBV18 | . | ASSPLTLRGPETQY
TRBV5-1 | . | ASSSVAGGPFEQF
TRBV2 | . | ASRHRLANYGYT
TRBV6-5 | . | ASSRGKRSGGYT
TRBV7-9 | . | ASSLGGQNQPQH
TRBV5-4 | . | ASSTADRGYGYT
TRBV27 | . | ASSWGQVQSEQY